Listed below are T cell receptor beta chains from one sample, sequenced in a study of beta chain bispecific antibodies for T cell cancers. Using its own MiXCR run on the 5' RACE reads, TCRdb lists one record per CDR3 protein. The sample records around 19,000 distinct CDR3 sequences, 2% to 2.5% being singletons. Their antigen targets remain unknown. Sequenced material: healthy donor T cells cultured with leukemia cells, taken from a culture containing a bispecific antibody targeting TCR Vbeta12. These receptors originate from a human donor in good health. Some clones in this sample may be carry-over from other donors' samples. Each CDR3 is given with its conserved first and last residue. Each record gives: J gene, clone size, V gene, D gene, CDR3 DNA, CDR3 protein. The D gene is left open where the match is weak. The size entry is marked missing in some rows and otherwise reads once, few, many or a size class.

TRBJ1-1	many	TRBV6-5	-	TGTGCCAGCAGTTACGGCAGGGTAAAGGATCAAGCTTTCTTT	CASSYGRVKDQAFF
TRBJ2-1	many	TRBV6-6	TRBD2	TGTGCCAGCAGTTACTCCCGGGACTACTACAATGAGCAGTTCTTC	CASSYSRDYYNEQFF
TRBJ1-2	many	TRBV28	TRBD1	TGTGCCAGCAGCGGACTCCCGGGACAGCTTAACTATGGCTACACCTTC	CASSGLPGQLNYGYTF
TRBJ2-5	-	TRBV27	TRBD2	TGTGCCAGCAGTTTGGCCGGGGGGGCTGGAGAGACCCAGTACTTC	CASSLAGGAGETQYF
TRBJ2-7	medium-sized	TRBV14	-	TGTGCCAGCAGCCAAGATAAAAAAGCGGGCTCCTACGAGCAGTACTTC	CASSQDKKAGSYEQYF
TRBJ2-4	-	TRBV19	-	TGTGCCAGTAGTTTACGGACAGACCTAGCCAAAAACATTCAGTACTTC	CASSLRTDLAKNIQYF
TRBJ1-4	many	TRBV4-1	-	TGCGCCAGCAGCCCCATGGGCCATTTCACTGAAAAACTGTTTTTT	CASSPMGHFTEKLFF
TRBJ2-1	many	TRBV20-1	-	TGCAGTGCTAGAGATTTAGCGGCCCAAACCTACAATGAGCAGTTCTTC	CSARDLAAQTYNEQFF
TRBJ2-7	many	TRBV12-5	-	TGTGCTAGTGGTTCGGACCCTCACGAGCAGTACTTC	CASGSDPHEQYF
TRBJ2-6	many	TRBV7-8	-	TGTGCCAGCAGCTCTGACGACGGGCTCCCTGGGGCCAACGTCCTGACTTTC	CASSSDDGLPGANVLTF
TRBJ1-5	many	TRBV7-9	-	TGTGCCAGCAGCGCTACAGAGTATAGCAATCAGCCCCAGCATTTT	CASSATEYSNQPQHF
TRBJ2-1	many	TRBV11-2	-	TGTGCCAGCAGCTTAGGGCCGGGAGTGAATGAGCAGTTCTTC	CASSLGPGVNEQFF
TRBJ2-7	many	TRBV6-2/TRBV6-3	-	TGTGCCAGCAGTTACACTGCAACCTACGAGCAGTACTTC	CASSYTATYEQYF
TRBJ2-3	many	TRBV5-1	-	TGCGCCAGCAGCTTTACAGGCACAGATACGCAGTATTTT	CASSFTGTDTQYF
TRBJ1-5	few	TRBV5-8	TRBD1	TGTGCCAGCAGCCCCGGACAGGTTAGCAATCAGCCCCAGCATTTT	CASSPGQVSNQPQHF
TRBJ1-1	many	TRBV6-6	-	TGTGCCAGCAGTTACTCGGGCGGTTACGCTGAAGCTTTCTTT	CASSYSGGYAEAFF
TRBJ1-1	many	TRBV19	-	TGTGCCAGTAGTATGTGGGGAAACACTGAAGCTTTCTTT	CASSMWGNTEAFF
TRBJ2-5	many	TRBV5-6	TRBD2	TGTGCCAGCAGCGCCGTAACCAATAAGCGGGGGGGCGAAGAGACCCAGTACTTC	CASSAVTNKRGGEETQYF
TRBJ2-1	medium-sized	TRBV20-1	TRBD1	TGCAGTGCAGAAAGCCAGGGGGCGAATGAGCAGTTCTTC	CSAESQGANEQFF
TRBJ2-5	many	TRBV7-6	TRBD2	TGTGCCAGCAGTATAGCGGGGGGGCTTGAGACCCAGTACTTC	CASSIAGGLETQYF
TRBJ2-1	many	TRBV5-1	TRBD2	TGCGCCAGCACGGACGGGGGGGCTATTAATGAGCAGTTCTTC	CASTDGGAINEQFF
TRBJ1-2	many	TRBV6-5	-	TGTGCCAGCAGTTACTCTACCGGGTCTAACTATGGCTACACCTTC	CASSYSTGSNYGYTF
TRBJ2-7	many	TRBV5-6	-	TGTGCCAGCAGCTTGGACCCGACCTCCTACGAGCAGTACTTC	CASSLDPTSYEQYF
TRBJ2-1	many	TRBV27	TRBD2	TGTGCCGCCGGGGCTAGCGGATACAATGAGCAGTTCTTC	CAAGASGYNEQFF
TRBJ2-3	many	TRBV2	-	TGTGCCACCCTGGCCGGGGAGACGCAGTATTTT	CATLAGETQYF
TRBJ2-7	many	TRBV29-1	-	TGCAGCGTTGAAGACCCCTTTGGGGGCTACGAGCAGTACTTC	CSVEDPFGGYEQYF
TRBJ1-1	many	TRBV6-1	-	TGTGCCAGCAGCGTTAAAGGTGGCATGAACACTGAAGCTTTCTTT	CASSVKGGMNTEAFF
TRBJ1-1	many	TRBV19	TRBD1	TGTGCCAGTAGTATACCGCGGGACAGGGCCCTGGACACTGAAGCTTTCTTT	CASSIPRDRALDTEAFF
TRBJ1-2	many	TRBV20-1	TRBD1	TGCAGTGCTAGACGGACAGGGGGCGCCGACTATGGCTACACCTTC	CSARRTGGADYGYTF
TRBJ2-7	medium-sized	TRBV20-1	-	TGCAGTGCTAGAGACCGGGACCACCGGTACGGCGAGCAGTACTTC	CSARDRDHRYGEQYF
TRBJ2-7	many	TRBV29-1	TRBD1	TGCAGCGCCGTGGGGACAGGGGGAATGATTTACGAGCAGTACTTC	CSAVGTGGMIYEQYF
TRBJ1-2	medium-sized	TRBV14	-	TGTGCCAGCAGCCCGACGGGGGGACGGGACGGCTACACCTTC	CASSPTGGRDGYTF
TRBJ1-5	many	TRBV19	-	TGTGCCAGTAGTATAGCTCACGGAAGCAATCAGCCCCAGCATTTT	CASSIAHGSNQPQHF
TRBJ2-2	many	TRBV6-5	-	TGTGCCAGCAGCCCGACGGGGGGGGAGCTGTTTTTT	CASSPTGGELFF
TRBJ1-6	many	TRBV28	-	TGTGCCAGCAGTTTATCAGGCGGTGTAATGGCACCCCTCCACTTT	CASSLSGGVMAPLHF
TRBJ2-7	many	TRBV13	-	TGTGCCAGCAGCTTAGAGGCCCTCTCCTACGAGCAGTACTTC	CASSLEALSYEQYF
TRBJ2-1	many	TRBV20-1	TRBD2	TGCAGTGCTCGAAAAGGGAGCGGGGGCTACAATGAGCAGTTCTTC	CSARKGSGGYNEQFF
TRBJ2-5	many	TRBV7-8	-	TGTGCCAGCAGCTTCGGGCCAAAACTGTGGATGGGGGAGACCCAGTACTTC	CASSFGPKLWMGETQYF
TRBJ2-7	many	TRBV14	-	TGTGCCAGCAGCCCCAACCGGGACTCCTACGAGCAGTACTTC	CASSPNRDSYEQYF
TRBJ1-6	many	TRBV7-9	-	TGTGCCAGCAGCTTAGGCTTAAACGGGGATTCACCCCTCCACTTT	CASSLGLNGDSPLHF